A selection of T cell receptor beta chains follows, all from one sample in a study of identical twins. TCRdb reanalysed the 5' RACE reads using MiXCR and keeps one entry per CDR3 protein. The data contain nearly 900,000 distinct CDR3 sequences, roughly an eighth of them seen just once; the ten biggest clones take up roughly 1.6%. A further study also used this sample, focusing on yellow fever vaccine responses in identical twins.

The sequencing input was PBMCs. The receptor source for this set is a young woman in good health. The conserved cysteine and the conserved F or W are not part of the CDR3 here.

>TRBJ2-6|TRBV20-1
SADPRDRDFSGANVLT
>TRBJ2-1|TRBV7-6
ASSTRASPSYNEQF
>TRBJ2-1|TRBV4-1
ASSRNRDSAYNEQF
>TRBJ1-5|TRBV12-3/TRBV12-4
ASSSRGFTQPQH
>TRBJ1-6|TRBV12-3/TRBV12-4
ASSRGSYNSYNSPLH
>TRBJ2-5|TRBV7-6
ASSLGLAGGPVETQY
>TRBJ2-6|TRBV10-3
AISQGLAGVAAGANVLT
>TRBJ2-1|TRBV5-1
ASSSTTSGRNNEQF
>TRBJ2-2|TRBV6-1
ASNRNTGELF
>TRBJ2-3|TRBV6-5
ASSLMGGGADTQY
>TRBJ2-2|TRBV10-3
AISEFGTSGTGELF
>TRBJ2-7|TRBV20-1
SARTSGRDEQY
>TRBJ2-7|TRBV20-1
SAYTGTGHYEQY
>TRBJ1-2|TRBV5-6
ASSLEGTVYGYT
>TRBJ1-5|TRBV19
ASSIVAAGQPQH
>TRBJ2-6|TRBV7-3
ASSSRTGSVGANVLT
>TRBJ2-1|TRBV7-3
ASSFPGTSGSNEQF
>TRBJ1-1|TRBV4-1
ASSQGLQGQGARTEAF
>TRBJ2-3|TRBV20-1
SANRDGYTDTQY
>TRBJ2-2|TRBV25-1
ASSEIGAGANTGELF
>TRBJ2-7|TRBV7-2
ASSLSRGTTYEQY
>TRBJ1-2|TRBV29-1
SVMDSLLGGYT
>TRBJ2-2|TRBV28
ASSSQDSSNTGELF
>TRBJ2-7|TRBV12-3/TRBV12-4
ASSSGDSDYEQY
>TRBJ2-7|TRBV12-3/TRBV12-4
ASSLAARFYEQY
>TRBJ2-3|TRBV4-1
ASSQDRGDTQY
>TRBJ1-5|TRBV20-1
SASDPGQGGNQPQH
>TRBJ2-2|TRBV7-8
ASSLGLAGGPDTGELF
>TRBJ1-1|TRBV5-1
ASSYRTDLLQGNTEAF
>TRBJ1-6|TRBV9
ASSPGHPKSSYNSPLH
>TRBJ1-2|TRBV28
ASSLYRDTYPSGYT
>TRBJ2-7|TRBV14
ASSQAPGLAGGTYEQY
>TRBJ2-7|TRBV18
ASSWLEGLSGEQY
>TRBJ1-2|TRBV12-3/TRBV12-4
ASSPMAGQESNYGYT
>TRBJ2-7|TRBV12-3/TRBV12-4
ASSLLAGDYEQY
>TRBJ2-5|TRBV29-1
SVDGLAGEKPQETQY
>TRBJ2-1|TRBV2
ASGVRNEQF
>TRBJ2-5|TRBV9
ASSLAGAHSETQY
>TRBJ1-1|TRBV11-2
ASSPTSSNTEAF
>TRBJ2-5|TRBV5-1
ASSLETRETQY
>TRBJ2-5|TRBV10-2
ASSVMTRETQY
>TRBJ2-3|TRBV12-3/TRBV12-4
ASSNPGLAGLRLADTQY
>TRBJ2-7|TRBV4-1
ASRRDGTYEQY
>TRBJ2-1|TRBV7-3
ASSGMGGSSYNEQF
>TRBJ2-5|TRBV20-1
SARDKLEEETQY
>TRBJ2-1|TRBV7-8
ASSLSGTHNEQF
>TRBJ1-2|TRBV7-2
ASSSPTHIPYGYT
>TRBJ1-4|TRBV9
ASSVDATRNEKLF
>TRBJ1-2|TRBV6-1
ASSPRQENYGYT
>TRBJ2-3|TRBV19
ASSIIAGSTDTQY
>TRBJ2-3|TRBV6-5
ASSYSHHGGPDTQY
>TRBJ2-3|TRBV24-1
ATSDLGLATDTQY
>TRBJ2-3|TRBV29-1
SVESRDTQY
>TRBJ2-2|TRBV2
ASSESGTKNTGELF
>TRBJ2-1|TRBV6-1
ATLQGINEQF
>TRBJ2-7|TRBV5-5
ASSLAPGWGSYEQY
>TRBJ2-1|TRBV6-6
ASSRLALNEQF
>TRBJ2-3|TRBV12-3/TRBV12-4
ASSFALPGGTQY
>TRBJ2-1|TRBV18
ASSPVAGTILNEQF